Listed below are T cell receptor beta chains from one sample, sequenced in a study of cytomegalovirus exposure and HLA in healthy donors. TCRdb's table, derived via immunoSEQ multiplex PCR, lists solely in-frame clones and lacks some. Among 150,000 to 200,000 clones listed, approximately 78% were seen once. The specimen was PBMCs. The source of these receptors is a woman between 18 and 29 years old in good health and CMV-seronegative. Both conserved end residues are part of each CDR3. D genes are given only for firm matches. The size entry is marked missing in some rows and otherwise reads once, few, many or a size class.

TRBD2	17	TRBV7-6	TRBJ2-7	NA	CASSINNQREGSYEQYF	TGTGCCAGCAGCATTAATAATCAGCGGGAGGGCTCCTACGAGCAGTACTTC
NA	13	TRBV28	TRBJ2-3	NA	CASSPYKTDTQYF	TGTGCCAGCAGTCCATACAAGACAGATACGCAGTATTTT
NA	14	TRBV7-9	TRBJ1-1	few	CASSPAVGVTEAFF	TGTGCCAGCAGCCCCGCAGTTGGAGTCACTGAAGCTTTCTTT
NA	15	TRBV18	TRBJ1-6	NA	CASSPPNREGSPLHF	TGTGCCAGCTCACCACCGAACAGGGAAGGTTCACCCCTCCACTTT
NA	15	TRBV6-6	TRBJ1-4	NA	CASSYSTRIWEKLFF	TGTGCCAGCAGTTACTCGACCAGGATCTGGGAAAAACTGTTTTTT
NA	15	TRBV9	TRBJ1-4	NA	CASSEGRGINEKLFF	TGTGCCAGCAGCGAAGGGAGGGGGATAAATGAAAAACTGTTTTTT
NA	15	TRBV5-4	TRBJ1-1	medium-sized	CASSLPSGGDTEAFF	TGTGCCAGCTCGCTACCCTCCGGGGGTGACACTGAAGCTTTCTTT
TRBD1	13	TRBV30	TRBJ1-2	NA	CAWSSQGGYGYTF	TGTGCCTGGAGTAGTCAGGGGGGCTATGGCTACACCTTC
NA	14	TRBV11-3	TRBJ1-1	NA	CASSPARGSTEAFF	TGTGCCAGCAGCCCCGCCCGAGGGAGCACTGAAGCTTTCTTT
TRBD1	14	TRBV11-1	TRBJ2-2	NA	CASSLWTGVGELFF	TGTGCCAGCAGCCTCTGGACAGGGGTCGGGGAGCTGTTTTTT
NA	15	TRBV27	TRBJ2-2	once	CASIGLKGRTGELFF	TGTGCCAGCATCGGGCTGAAGGGGCGAACCGGGGAGCTGTTTTTT
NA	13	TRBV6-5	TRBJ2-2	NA	CASLSPITGELFF	TGTGCCAGCCTTAGCCCTATCACCGGGGAGCTGTTTTTT
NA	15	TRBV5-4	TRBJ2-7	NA	CASSPRLGQGYEQYF	TGTGCCAGCAGCCCCAGGTTGGGCCAGGGCTACGAGCAGTACTTC
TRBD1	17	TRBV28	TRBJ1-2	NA	CASSSQGALSLMYGYTF	TGTGCCAGCAGTTCACAGGGGGCGCTGTCACTTATGTATGGCTACACCTTC
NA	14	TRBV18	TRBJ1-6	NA	CASSVQGDNSPLHF	TGTGCCAGTTCAGTACAGGGTGATAATTCACCCCTCCACTTT
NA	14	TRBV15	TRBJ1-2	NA	CATSPDRNNYGYTF	TGTGCCACCAGCCCGGACAGAAATAACTATGGCTACACCTTC
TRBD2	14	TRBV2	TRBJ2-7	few	CASSLTSGIVEQYF	TGTGCCAGCAGCCTCACTAGCGGGATCGTCGAGCAGTACTTC
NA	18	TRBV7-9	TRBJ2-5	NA	CSSSLGYSDSLWRETQYF	TGTTCCAGCAGCTTAGGGTACTCCGATAGTCTGTGGAGGGAGACCCAGTACTTC
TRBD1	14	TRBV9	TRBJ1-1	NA	CASSDPGQDTEAFF	TGTGCCAGCAGCGATCCGGGACAGGACACTGAAGCTTTCTTT
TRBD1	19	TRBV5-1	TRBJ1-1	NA	CASSLGDRTTKDLNTEAFF	TGCGCCAGCAGCTTGGGGGACAGAACCACAAAAGATTTGAACACTGAAGCTTTCTTT
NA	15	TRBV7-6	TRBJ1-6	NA	CASSRGGSYNSPLHF	TGTGCCAGCAGCAGAGGGGGATCCTATAATTCACCCCTCCACTTT
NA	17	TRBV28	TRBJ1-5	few	CASSLGHPGVSGQPQHF	TGTGCCAGCAGTTTAGGCCATCCGGGGGTGAGTGGTCAGCCCCAGCATTTT
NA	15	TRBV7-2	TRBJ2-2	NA	CASSLPTLSTGELFF	TGTGCCAGCAGCTTGCCGACTTTAAGCACCGGGGAGCTGTTTTTT